The entry that follows covers one T cell receptor (beta chain) sequence. The entry originates in a study of shared clonotypes between healthy human individuals. Looking at the study overall: Donors had three CD4 naive, three CD4 memory, two CD8 naive and one CD8 memory plate apiece.

Only in-frame clones appear in the TCRdb table, and some are missing; sequencing was by immunoSEQ multiplex PCR. The data hold approximately 1.9 million clones, with about 94% observed a single time. Trimming pared 5 bases from V and 5 bases from J, leaving 10 bases between. In germline, CDR1 is MNHNS, CDR2 SASEGT. The CDR3 runs 12 residues. CD45RO-negative, CCR7-positively selected cells formed the naive CD8 fraction, excluding terminally differentiated effector memory CD45RA+ cells. The sequencing sample was made of naive CD8+ T cells from PBMCs. This TCR came from a man younger than 35 in good health. Some clones in this sample may be carry-over from other donors' samples. J is TRBJ2-7 and V is TRBV6-1; unclear D gene. The DNA of the CDR3 is TGTGCCAGCAGTCCAAGACTCGACGAGCAGTACTTC. Translated, it gives CASSPRLDEQYF.